This record concerns one T cell receptor (beta chain) sequence. Its target is unknown. The sample originates from a study of T cell responses to AZD1222 COVID-19 vaccine. Study-wide points: Compared with day 0, the breadth and depth of the Spike-specific TCR repertoire rose significantly after two doses of AZD1222. In a largely white British group with more females than males, clonal diversity was possibly underestimated. Across the whole spike, CD4 TCRs peaked at regions 160-218 and 743-854. Nearly half of unique spike-specific TCRs reportedly avoided B.1.351 and B.1.1.7 mutated regions.

CDR3 size: 17 residues. Germline values: CDR1 SGHKS, CDR2 YYEKEE (reference sequence). V lost 3 bases and J lost 0, with 19 bases in between. Measured with immunoSEQ multiplex PCR; TCRdb has only the in-frame clones, and not every one. Of 120,000 to 150,000 clones listed, about 90% are singletons. This clonotype was obtained from an adult in good health. This sequence joins TRBV5-5 and TRBJ2-7; weak D call: TRBD2 (6 bases). Sequences were derived from peripheral blood, sampled on day 0 of AZD1222 vaccination. The CDR3 region has the DNA TGTGCCAGCAGCTCTCCGGGACTCAGGATTGGCTCCTACGAGCAGTACTTC. Translated, it gives CASSSPGLRIGSYEQYF. The whole variable domain, remainder taken from reference TRBV5-5 and TRBJ2-7, is DAGVTQSPTHLIKTRGQQVTLRCSPISGHKSVSWYQQVLGQGPQFIFQYYEKEERGRGNFPDRFSARQFPNYSSELNVNALLLGDSALYLCASSSPGLRIGSYEQYFGPGTRLTVT.